This T cell receptor beta chain was identified in a study of beta chain features in type 1 diabetes. Looking at the study overall: Healthy donors and patients had similar age, gender and cell yields.

The authors reverse transcribed all of the isolated RNA, so sequencing captured expressed TCRB transcripts. Data came from immunoSEQ multiplex PCR; TCRdb stores just in-frame clones and leaves some out. The table lists about 150,000 clones, around 10% of them singletons. This clone was counted between two and nine times. Every donor had blood drawn once into heparin, approximately 120 mL on average. The CDR3 totals 14 residues. The V gene end was trimmed by 3 bases and the J gene end by 5 bases; junction bases not matched to a gene: 6. Germline V gene data show CDR1 as SGDLS and CDR2 as YYNGEE. The rearrangement joins TRBV9 to TRBJ1-1, with 8 positions matching TRBD1. Sequencing was done on a sample of central memory CD4+ T cells from blood. The TCR sequence derives from a man younger than 35 in good health. Here the CDR3 reads CASSATGAPTEAFF. For the CDR3, the DNA is TGTGCCAGCAGCGCGACAGGGGCCCCTACTGAAGCTTTCTTT.